This TCR beta chain emerged from a study of a mutant IDH1 vaccine in newly diagnosed glioma. Study overall: The study started vaccination 4-6 weeks after radiotherapy alone, or with temozolomide cycles. Most patients had received both radiotherapy and temozolomide, the prior options being radiotherapy, temozolomide, or both. The study held visit V12 at week 35 and visit V13 at week 47.

Time point noted: week 47, end of study. Doses consisted of 300 ug of mutant IDH1 20-mer peptide each, paired with topical imiquimod. Scheduled for weeks 1, 3, 5, 7, 11, 15, 19 and 23, eight vaccinations were given to patients. Germline V gives CDR1 LGHNT, CDR2 FRNRAP. The germline V and J ends were trimmed by 1 base and 7 bases, with 14 bases remaining between them. This CDR3 is built from 14 residues. To note about this clone: What it binds is unknown.

TCRdb's copy holds only in-frame clones and misses some; the assay was immunoSEQ multiplex PCR. The sample holds approximately 50,000 clones; around 86% are singletons and the top ten take around 3.5%. This specimen consisted of PBMCs, obtained from a glioma patient whose treatment included an IDH1 peptide vaccine. The chain combines TRBV12-5 with TRBJ2-7; D assignment may be TRBD1 or TRBD2 (5 bases each). The receptor comes from a woman between 50 and 59 years old with glioma. CDR3 sequence (DNA): TGTGCTAGTGGTTTGGCTCGGCCTGAGGGGGAGCAGTACTTC. Residues: CASGLARPEGEQYF.